This T cell receptor (beta chain) comes out of a study of T cell changes during pregnancy in multiple sclerosis. Libraries were prepared by immunoSEQ multiplex PCR; TCRdb keeps only in-frame clonotypes and omits some of them. The sample shows tens of thousands of clones, 80% to 95% of them seen only once. Looked up from germline, CDR1 is SGHAT and CDR2 is FQNNGV. This CDR3 is 16 amino acids long. Turning to this clone: Germline is not matched at one junction end, which may reflect a read error.

V gene TRBV11-2 combines with J gene TRBJ2-2, with a tentative D call TRBD2 (5 bases). The sequence was obtained from a female donor in good health, enrolled as a control in a pregnancy study. Sequencing was performed on peripheral blood, taken in the third trimester of pregnancy. CDR3 nucleotides: TGTGCCAGCAGCTCGCCCGGGAAAGGGAACACTGGGGAGCTGTTTTTT. Translation gives CASSSPGKGNTGELFF.